Shown below are 17 T cell receptor beta chains from a single sample sequenced in a study of PD-L1 blockade in urothelial cancer. Profiled with immunoSEQ multiplex PCR; TCRdb holds only in-frame clones, not every one. There are 60,000 to 70,000 clones in the sample; approximately 80% occur only once, and 3.2% lies in the top ten. Time point specified: pretreatment peripheral blood. Sequences were derived from PBMCs, sampled around atezolizumab (anti-PD-L1) treatment. The receptors here all came from a man aged 65 to 79 with urothelial cancer.

V gene TRBV2 combines with J gene TRBJ2-7, with 8 bases lining up with TRBD1. Germline CDR1 reads SNHLY; CDR2 reads FYNNEI. Germline trimming cut 4 bases from V and 7 bases from J; bases unmatched to any gene: 0. The CDR3 consists of 11 residues. The DNA for the CDR3 is TGTGCCAGCAGTGGGACAGGGGAGCAGTACTTC. Residues: CASSGTGEQYF.

This clone was seen once. This rearrangement joins TRBV18 to TRBJ2-7; 8 bases are a match to TRBD2. V gave up 2 bases and J gave up 6 bases; unmatched junction bases: 9. CDR3 length: 15 amino acids. Germline V gene data show CDR1 as KGHSH and CDR2 as LQKENI. The CDR3 here is CASSPISGSRGEQYF. The CDR3 DNA reads TGTGCCAGCTCACCAATAAGCGGGAGTCGAGGCGAGCAGTACTTC.

The genes are TRBV5-4 and TRBJ2-3; 9 nucleotides agree with TRBD1. The CDR3 covers 15 residues. Germline V gene lookup returns CDR1 SGHNT and CDR2 YYREEE (reference sequence). Germline trimming cut 4 bases from V and 5 bases from J; bases unmatched to any gene: 8. This CDR3 reads CASSPWTGERDTQYF. CDR3 nucleotide sequence: TGTGCCAGCAGCCCATGGACAGGGGAGCGAGATACGCAGTATTTT. Together with reference TRBV5-4 and TRBJ2-3, the CDR3 gives the full variable domain: ETGVTQSPTHLIKTRGQQVTLRCSSQSGHNTVSWYQQALGQGPQFIFQYYREEENGRGNFPPRFSGLQFPNYSSELNVNALELDDSALYLCASSPWTGERDTQYFGPGTRLTVL.

J is TRBJ2-5 and V is TRBV5-6; 9 nucleotides align to TRBD2. V was pared by 2 bases and J by 1 base, with 6 bases of the junction left unmatched. The CDR3 is 16 amino acids. Germline values: CDR1 SGHDT, CDR2 YYEEEE. CDR3 sequence reads: CASSFLAGDAQETQYF. Written as DNA, the CDR3 is TGTGCCAGCAGCTTCTTAGCGGGAGATGCCCAAGAGACCCAGTACTTC.

V usage is TRBV18 and J usage is TRBJ2-3; 9 bases are a match to TRBD1. The V and J ends lost 3 bases and 4 bases, in that order; junction bases with no gene match: 2. The CDR3 covers 14 residues. Looked up from germline, CDR1 is KGHSH and CDR2 is LQKENI. The CDR3 bases are TGTGCCAGCTCACCGGGACAGGGAGCAGATACGCAGTATTTT. Protein product: CASSPGQGADTQYF.

This sequence joins TRBV18 and TRBJ1-1, with TRBD1 identical over 12 bases. V lost 3 bases and J lost 6; bases outside the gene matches: 5. The CDR3 is made up of 15 amino acids. Germline V gene sequence: CDR1 KGHSH, CDR2 LQKENI. The CDR3 DNA reads as TGTGCCAGCTCACCTGAGGGACAGGGGGCTGCTGAAGCTTTCTTT. It codes for CASSPEGQGAAEAFF. The entire variable domain, with the rest obtained from reference TRBV18 and TRBJ1-1, is as follows: NAGVMQNPRHLVRRRGQEARLRCSPMKGHSHVYWYRQLPEEGLKFMVYLQKENIIDESGMPKERFSAEFPKEGPSILRIQQVVRGDSAAYFCASSPEGQGAAEAFFGQGTRLTVV.

The chain employs TRBV2 and TRBJ1-5; D not certain. V gave up 4 bases and J gave up 2 bases, with 9 bases separating them. The CDR3 is 14 residues long. CDR1 and CDR2 from the germline V gene are SNHLY and FYNNEI. The CDR3 DNA follows: TGTGCCAGCAGTGTTTCGAGGGGCAATCAGCCCCAGCATTTT. Protein product: CASSVSRGNQPQHF.

This clone was detected a few times. The chain uses TRBV2 and TRBJ2-7; TRBD2 is a possible D gene (6 bases). The length of the CDR3 is 14 residues. The V and J ends lost 9 bases and 2 bases respectively, with 17 bases between them. Germline V gives CDR1 SNHLY, CDR2 FYNNEI. CDR3 sequence: CAREISPGAYEQYF. CDR3 DNA: TGTGCCAGGGAAATTAGCCCGGGGGCCTACGAGCAGTACTTC.

This chain joins TRBV18 and TRBJ1-3; TRBD1 might be the D (6 bases). CDR3 length equals 13 residues. The V and J ends lost 5 bases and 8 bases respectively, with 13 bases between them. Germline V lookup: CDR1 KGHSH, CDR2 LQKENI. The CDR3 loop reads CASSTGYSDTIYF. CDR3 in DNA: TGTGCCAGCTCAACAGGGTATTCGGACACCATATATTTT.

The chain couples TRBV10-3 to TRBJ2-5; 9 bases map to TRBD2. This CDR3 is 15 amino acids long. Germline assignment: CDR1 ENHRY and CDR2 SYGVKD. V trimming: 2 bases; J trimming: 5 bases; junction bases outside the gene matches: 6. CDR3 nucleotide sequence: TGTGCCATCAGTGAGATAGCGGGAGTCGGCGAGACCCAGTACTTC. It yields the protein CAISEIAGVGETQYF.

V gene TRBV30 combines with J gene TRBJ2-3; the match to TRBD2 covers 7 bases. The CDR3 loop spans 16 amino acids. The germline gives CDR1 GTSNPN, CDR2 SVGIG (reference sequence). The junction had 10 bases not matched to a gene; V was cut back by 0 bases and J by 4 bases. The CDR3 DNA sequence: TGTGCCTGGAGTGTACTCGCGGGAGTTAGCGCAGATACGCAGTATTTT. Translated: CAWSVLAGVSADTQYF.

V gene TRBV10-3 combines with J gene TRBJ1-1; D is ambiguous. This CDR3 comprises 13 residues. Trimming took off 2 bases at V and 5 bases at J, with 9 bases between the two ends. Germline V gene data show CDR1 as ENHRY and CDR2 as SYGVKD. For the CDR3, the DNA is TGTGCCATCAGTGAGGTCCTGACAACTGAAGCTTTCTTT. Amino acid sequence: CAISEVLTTEAFF.

V gene TRBV19 combines with J gene TRBJ1-3; D gene ambiguous. V lost 7 bases to trimming and J lost 0 bases, with 16 bases between them. The CDR3 covers 16 residues. In germline, CDR1 is LNHDA, CDR2 SQIVND (reference sequence). DNA of the CDR3: TGTGCCAGTATCGACGGTGAGGCTTACTCTGGAAACACCATATATTTT. This sequence encodes CASIDGEAYSGNTIYF.

The CDR3 DNA sequence: TGTGCCAGCAGTGTGGACAGGGGGGCAAACACTGAAGCTTTCTTT. As protein: CASSVDRGANTEAFF. The chain is built from TRBV2 and TRBJ1-1, with 10 bases lining up with TRBD1. J gave up 2 bases and V 4 bases, and 4 bases lay outside the gene matches. CDR3 size: 15 residues. Germline V CDR1 and CDR2: SNHLY, FYNNEI.

J is TRBJ1-1 and V is TRBV28; 8 bases line up with TRBD1. Trimming cost V 6 bases and J 2 bases; bases outside gene matches: 2. This CDR3 is 13 amino acids long. Germline values: CDR1 MDHEN, CDR2 SYDVKM. CDR3 bases: TGTGCCAGCAGGACAGGGGTTAACACTGAAGCTTTCTTT. Its translation is CASRTGVNTEAFF.

This sequence joins TRBV14 and TRBJ1-5; D ambiguous. The ends were cut back, 0 bases at V and 4 bases at J, with 4 bases in the middle. This CDR3 has 13 residues. Per the germline V gene, CDR1 is SGHDN and CDR2 is FVKESK. The chain's CDR3 is CASSQDPNQPQHF. The CDR3 DNA sequence: TGTGCCAGCAGCCAAGACCCAAATCAGCCCCAGCATTTT.

V is TRBV29-1 and J is TRBJ2-3, with TRBD1 matching over 9 bases. The CDR3 has 13 amino acids. With 7 bases clipped from V and 3 bases from J, the junction kept 5 bases outside the gene matches. Germline-derived CDR1 and CDR2 are SQVTM and ANQGSEA. The CDR3 sequence: CSATGGTTDTQYF. The CDR3 nucleotides are TGCAGCGCTACAGGGGGCACAACAGATACGCAGTATTTT.